This T cell receptor beta chain was identified during a study of a mutant IDH1 vaccine in newly diagnosed glioma. Study as a whole: Those enrolled had earlier been treated with radiotherapy, temozolomide, or both, mostly both.

Broader study findings: A vaccine-induced immune response developed in 93.3% of the patients.

Per germline, CDR1 SGHVS and CDR2 FNYEAQ. The junction had 14 bases not matched to a gene; V was cut back by 5 bases and J by 4 bases. This CDR3 region has 16 residues. Stated time point: week 11, during vaccination. Each vaccine dose was 300 ug of mutant IDH1 20-mer peptide, with topical imiquimod. Astrocytomas found in donors were new, WHO grade 3 or 4, IDH1-mutant and ATRX-lost. Of note for this clone: Its antigen is as yet unknown.

Clones were read by immunoSEQ multiplex PCR, and TCRdb kept only the in-frame ones, dropping some. The sample consists of tens of thousands of clones, around 80% of them appearing once. This sample comprised PBMCs, obtained from a glioma patient whose treatment included an IDH1 peptide vaccine. This clonotype was sampled from a man aged 45 to 65 with glioma. This chain links TRBV7-6 with TRBJ2-7, with TRBD1 identical over 7 bases. The CDR3 loop reads CASSPTTGQLHYEQYF. CDR3 nucleotide sequence: TGTGCCAGCAGCCCAACTACGGGACAGTTGCATTACGAGCAGTACTTC.